This record concerns one TCR beta chain sequence. The antigen is undetermined. This entry belongs to a study of cytomegalovirus exposure and HLA in healthy donors. Study-wide results and caveats: Overall, around 160 TCR beta chains were annotated as cytomegalovirus-associated. Published work reported that the classifier diagnosed cytomegalovirus status with high specificity and sensitivity. A later analysis reportedly identified an Asian-associated ancestry cluster as carrying fewer N-insertions than the approximately 670-donor mean.

Germline V gene lookup returns CDR1 SNHLY and CDR2 FYNNEI. V was shortened by 6 bases and J by 3 bases, with 8 bases between the two germline ends. CDR3 length equals 12 residues. Use of 60 Vbeta and 13 Jbeta primers characterized the PCR. Sequencing used immunoSEQ multiplex PCR; TCRdb keeps in-frame clones, though not all of them. Altogether over 80,000 clones are present, around 79% being singletons, with the ten largest covering roughly 6%. The sample was PBMCs. The TCR sequence derives from a female donor in good health and CMV-seronegative. The rearrangement uses TRBV2 and TRBJ1-1, with a weak D call TRBD1 (6 bases). Here the CDR3 reads CASSDRYTEAFF. In nucleotides, the CDR3 is TGTGCCAGCAGCGACAGGTACACTGAAGCTTTCTTT.